This T cell receptor (beta chain) appears in the sequencing data of a study of cytomegalovirus exposure and HLA in healthy donors. Overall study results and limits: There were reportedly fewer N-insertions in an Asian-associated ancestry cluster than the roughly 700-donor mean, in a later analysis.

Primers: 60 Vbeta forward and 13 Jbeta reverse. Sequencing was performed with immunoSEQ multiplex PCR; in TCRdb, only in-frame clones are kept and a portion is missing. The sample carries roughly 60,000 clones, around 77% recorded once. This CDR3 comprises 16 residues. Deletions cut 3 bases from V and 0 bases from J, with 11 bases between. Germline CDR1 reads LNHDA; CDR2 reads SQIVND (reference sequence). About this clone: What it binds is not known.

Material for sequencing was PBMCs. The origin of this receptor is a woman aged 40-49 years in good health and CMV-seropositive. This chain joins TRBV19 and TRBJ1-4; D is perhaps TRBD1 (5 bases). The CDR3 DNA reads TGTGCCAGTAGTATCGGAGGGGATGCAACTAATGAAAAACTGTTTTTT. It translates to CASSIGGDATNEKLFF.